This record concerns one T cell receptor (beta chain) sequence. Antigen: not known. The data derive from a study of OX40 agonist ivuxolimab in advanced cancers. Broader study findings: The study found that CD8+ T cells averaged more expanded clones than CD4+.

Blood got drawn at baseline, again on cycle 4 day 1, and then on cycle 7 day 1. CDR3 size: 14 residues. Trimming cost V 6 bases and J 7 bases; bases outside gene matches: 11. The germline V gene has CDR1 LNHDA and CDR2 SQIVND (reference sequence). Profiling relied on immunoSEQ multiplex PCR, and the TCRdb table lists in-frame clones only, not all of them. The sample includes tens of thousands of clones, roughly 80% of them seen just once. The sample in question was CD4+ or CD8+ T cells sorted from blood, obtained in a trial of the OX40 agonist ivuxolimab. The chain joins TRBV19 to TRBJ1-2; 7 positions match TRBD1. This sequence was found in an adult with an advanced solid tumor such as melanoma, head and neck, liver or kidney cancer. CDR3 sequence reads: CASRGDSRLGGYTF. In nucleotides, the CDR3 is TGTGCCAGTAGGGGGGACAGCCGCTTGGGTGGCTACACCTTC.